The clone carrying this T cell receptor beta chain was seen only a few times. Its antigen remains unidentified. This entry belongs to a study of cytomegalovirus exposure and HLA in healthy donors. PCR was performed using 60 Vbeta and 13 Jbeta primers. Repertoires were generated with immunoSEQ multiplex PCR, while TCRdb's copy carries only in-frame clones and drops some. The table records tens of thousands of clones, more than 60% of them present only once. Study-level findings and limits: Through in vitro validation, a few CMV-associated chains were shown to be specific for CMV antigens.

Deletions cut 7 bases from V and 3 bases from J, with 13 bases between. The CDR3 length is 14 residues. Per the germline V gene, CDR1 is MNHNY and CDR2 is SVGAGI (reference sequence). The chain carries TRBV6-6 and TRBJ1-5, with unresolved D. The sequence was collected from a man aged 35 to 55 in good health and CMV-seronegative. Sequenced sample: PBMCs. CDR3 region: CASTERGYNQPQHF. CDR3 coding DNA: TGTGCCAGCACCGAAAGAGGTTACAATCAGCCCCAGCATTTT.